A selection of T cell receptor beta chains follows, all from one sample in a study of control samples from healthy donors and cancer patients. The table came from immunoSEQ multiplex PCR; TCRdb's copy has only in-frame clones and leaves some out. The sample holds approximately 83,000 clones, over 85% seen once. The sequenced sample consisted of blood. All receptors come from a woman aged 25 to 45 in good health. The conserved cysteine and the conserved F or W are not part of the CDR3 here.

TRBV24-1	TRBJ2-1	ATSGVSYNEQF
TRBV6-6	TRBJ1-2	ASSYGQGGGYT
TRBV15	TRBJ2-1	ATRWGTSGHEQF
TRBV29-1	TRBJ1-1	SVAGRNTEAF
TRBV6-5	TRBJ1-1	ASKQDQWNTEAF
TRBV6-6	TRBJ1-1	ASSYSGTGISSEAF
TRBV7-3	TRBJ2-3	ASSATGSSTDTQY
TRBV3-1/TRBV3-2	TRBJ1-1	ASRPTGGSNTEAF
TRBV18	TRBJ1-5	ASSPPGQSNQPQH
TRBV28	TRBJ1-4	ASSLGVRLF
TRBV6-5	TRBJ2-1	ASRRGFVPNEQF
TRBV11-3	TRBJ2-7	ASSFGLATYEQY
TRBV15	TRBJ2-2	ATSRVLDGSGIGGELF
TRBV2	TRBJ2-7	ASSEGEGQY
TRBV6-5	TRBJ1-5	ASVRDRGRRQPQH
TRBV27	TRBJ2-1	ASSPRRAGPHNEQF
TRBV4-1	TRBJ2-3	ASSQVGSTDTQY
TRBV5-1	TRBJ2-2	ASSWGQGRNTGELF
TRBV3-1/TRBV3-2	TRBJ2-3	ASSQSGVARGNTQY
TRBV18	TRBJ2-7	ASSPNPPTGLPYEQY
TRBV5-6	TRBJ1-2	ASSREVGRYGYT
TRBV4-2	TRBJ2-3	ASSQVFSGGDVGTDTQY
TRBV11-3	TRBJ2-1	ASSPPRLAGSRYNEQF
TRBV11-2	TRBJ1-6	ASSLGSPLH
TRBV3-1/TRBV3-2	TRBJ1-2	ASSRQGESYGYT
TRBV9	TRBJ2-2	ASSAATGELF
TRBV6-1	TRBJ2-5	ASSEAIRRETQY
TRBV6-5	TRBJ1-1	ASSYSPGSNTEAF
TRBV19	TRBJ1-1	ASSIELNTEAF
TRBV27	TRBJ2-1	ASTLYNEQF
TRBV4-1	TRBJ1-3	ASSQAPQQGSIY
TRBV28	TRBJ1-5	ASRRGILNGDQPQH
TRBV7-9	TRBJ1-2	ASSLGADRGGYT
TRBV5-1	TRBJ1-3	ASSLNGGPGNTIY
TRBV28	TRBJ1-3	ASSYRGTRGGNTIY
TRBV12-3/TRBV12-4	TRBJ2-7	ASSPYPAYEQY
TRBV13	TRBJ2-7	ASSLIAGGPDEQY
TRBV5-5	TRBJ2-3	ASSIGTDTQY
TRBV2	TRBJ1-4	ASSLRGSREKLF